A selection of T cell receptor beta chains follows, all from one sample in a study of CD8+ T cells in alopecia areata. Some clones are missing from TCRdb's copy, which holds only in-frame ones; the method was immunoSEQ multiplex PCR. The sample comprises over 150,000 clones, roughly 50% of which are singletons, and about 10% rests with the top ten. The sequenced sample was CD8+ T cells sorted from blood, obtained at week 24, from a patient treated with tofacitinib. The receptors shown here come from a human donor with alopecia areata. Both conserved end residues are part of each CDR3. D genes are given only for firm matches. The listing skips clone size in some rows; elsewhere it reads once, few, many or a size class.

v_gene,j_gene,abundance,d_gene,CDR3aa,CDR3nt
TRBV10-3,TRBJ1-1,NA,NA,CAIQQGLNTEAFF,TGTGCCATCCAGCAGGGGTTGAACACTGAAGCTTTCTTT
TRBV19,TRBJ1-2,few,NA,CASSSVWDYGYTF,TGTGCCAGTAGCAGCGTGTGGGACTATGGCTACACCTTC
TRBV13,TRBJ1-2,NA,NA,CASSLDPGEDGYTF,TGTGCCAGCAGCTTAGATCCAGGGGAGGATGGCTACACCTTC
TRBV29-1,TRBJ2-7,few,NA,CSAVAGQTSYEQYF,TGCAGCGCCGTCGCGGGACAGACTTCCTACGAGCAGTACTTC
TRBV9,TRBJ1-1,NA,NA,CASSVRGGNTEAFF,TGTGCCAGCAGCGTACGTGGGGGGAACACTGAAGCTTTCTTT
TRBV29-1,TRBJ1-1,NA,TRBD1,CSVRTGGSEAFF,TGCAGCGTCCGGACAGGGGGGTCTGAAGCTTTCTTT
TRBV6-6,TRBJ1-1,NA,NA,CASSVGQNTEAFF,TGTGCCAGCAGTGTGGGACAGAACACTGAAGCTTTCTTT
TRBV7-6,TRBJ2-1,once,TRBD1,CASSGVPFGDRIYNEQFF,TGTGCCAGCAGCGGCGTCCCTTTTGGGGACAGGATCTATAATGAGCAGTTCTTC
TRBV9,TRBJ2-7,NA,NA,CASSVEQGYEQYF,TGTGCCAGCAGCGTAGAACAGGGCTACGAGCAGTACTTC
TRBV9,TRBJ1-1,few,NA,CASSGVNTEAFF,TGTGCCAGCAGCGGAGTGAACACTGAAGCTTTCTTT
TRBV7-9,TRBJ2-7,NA,TRBD1,CASSPRDRASLQYF,TGTGCCAGCAGCCCGAGGGACAGGGCGAGTTTGCAGTACTTC
TRBV7-9,TRBJ2-1,NA,NA,CASGTRDEQFF,TGTGCCAGCGGCACCCGGGATGAGCAGTTCTTC
TRBV9,TRBJ2-7,NA,NA,CASSVALMGEQYF,TGTGCCAGCAGCGTAGCTCTCATGGGCGAGCAGTACTTC
TRBV9,TRBJ2-4,few,TRBD1,CASSVAEGAAKNIQYF,TGTGCCAGCAGCGTAGCTGAGGGGGCAGCCAAAAACATTCAGTACTTC
TRBV6-6,TRBJ1-5,NA,NA,CASSYWGSGNQPQHF,TGTGCCAGCAGTTACTGGGGAAGCGGCAATCAGCCCCAGCATTTT
TRBV7-6,TRBJ2-3,NA,NA,CASSPRGAGARTDTQYF,TGTGCCAGCAGCCCCCGGGGGGCGGGGGCCCGCACAGATACGCAGTATTTT
TRBV5-1,TRBJ1-1,few,NA,CASTPRGANTEAFF,TGCGCCAGCACCCCGCGGGGGGCAAACACTGAAGCTTTCTTT
TRBV23-1,TRBJ1-1,NA,NA,CARRPWVRTEAFF,TGCGCCAGGCGCCCCTGGGTGCGGACTGAAGCTTTCTTT
TRBV11-2,TRBJ2-1,NA,TRBD2,CASSLRAGINEQFF,TGTGCCAGCAGCTTAAGAGCGGGGATCAATGAGCAGTTCTTC
TRBV30,TRBJ2-2,NA,NA,CAWSPNGELFF,TGTGCCTGGAGTCCGAACGGGGAGCTGTTTTTT
TRBV19,TRBJ2-1,few,NA,CASSWGSDEQFF,TGTGCCAGTAGTTGGGGGAGCGATGAGCAGTTCTTC
TRBV29-1,TRBJ1-1,few,NA,CSVARGPEAFF,TGCAGCGTTGCGCGAGGCCCTGAAGCTTTCTTT